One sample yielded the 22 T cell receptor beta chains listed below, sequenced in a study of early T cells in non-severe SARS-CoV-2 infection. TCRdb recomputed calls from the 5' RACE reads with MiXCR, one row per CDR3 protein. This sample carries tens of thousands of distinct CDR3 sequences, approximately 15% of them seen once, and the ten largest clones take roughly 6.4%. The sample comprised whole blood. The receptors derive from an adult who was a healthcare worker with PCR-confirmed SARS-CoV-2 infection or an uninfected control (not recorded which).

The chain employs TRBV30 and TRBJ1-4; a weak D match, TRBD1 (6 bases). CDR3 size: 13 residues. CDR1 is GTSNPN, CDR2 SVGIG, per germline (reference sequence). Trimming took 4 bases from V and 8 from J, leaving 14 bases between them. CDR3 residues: CAWIPRGREKLFF. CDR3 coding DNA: TGTGCCTGGATTCCCAGGGGACGAGAAAAACTGTTTTTT. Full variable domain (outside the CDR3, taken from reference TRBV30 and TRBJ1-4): SQTIHQWPATLVQPVGSPLSLECTVEGTSNPNLYWYRQAAGRGLQLLFYSVGIGQISSEVPQNLSASRPQDRQFILSSKKLLLSDSGFYLCAWIPRGREKLFFGSGTQLSVL.

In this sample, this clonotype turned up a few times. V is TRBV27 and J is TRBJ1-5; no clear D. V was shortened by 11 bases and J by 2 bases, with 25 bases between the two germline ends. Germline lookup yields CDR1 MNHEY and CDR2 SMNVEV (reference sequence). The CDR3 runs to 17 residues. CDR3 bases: TGTGCCGAGCCCACCCTCCCTTTGTTTGAGGGCAATCAGCCCCAGCATTTT. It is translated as CAEPTLPLFEGNQPQHF.

The DNA for the CDR3 is TGTGCCAGCAGCCGGGAAGGGGGGCTCGAGCAGTACTTC. Its protein product is CASSREGGLEQYF. The V gene is TRBV6-6, the J gene TRBJ2-7; the D gene could be TRBD1 or TRBD2 (6 bases each). The CDR3 spans 13 residues. Germline V gene lookup returns CDR1 MNHNY and CDR2 SVGAGI (reference sequence). The V end lost 6 bases, the J end lost 6 bases, and 15 bases lay between the germline ends.

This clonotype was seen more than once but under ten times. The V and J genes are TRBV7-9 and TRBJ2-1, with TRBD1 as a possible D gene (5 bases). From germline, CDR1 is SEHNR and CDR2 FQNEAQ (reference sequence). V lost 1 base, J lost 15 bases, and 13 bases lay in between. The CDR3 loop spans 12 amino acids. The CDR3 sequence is CASSLGIRGAFF. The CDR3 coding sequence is TGTGCCAGCAGCTTAGGGATCCGTGGGGCGTTCTTC.

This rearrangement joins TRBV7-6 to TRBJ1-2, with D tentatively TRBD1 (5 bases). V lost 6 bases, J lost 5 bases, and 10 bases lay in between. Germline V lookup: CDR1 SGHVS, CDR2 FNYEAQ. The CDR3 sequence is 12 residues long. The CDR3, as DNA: TGTGCCAGCAGTCCCGGGGGTTATGGCTACACCTTC. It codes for CASSPGGYGYTF.

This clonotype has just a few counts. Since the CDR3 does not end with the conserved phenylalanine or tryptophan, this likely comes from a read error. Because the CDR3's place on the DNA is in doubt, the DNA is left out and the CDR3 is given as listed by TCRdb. This CDR3 reads CATRGTSGRLTIPSSGV. V is TRBV24-1 and J is TRBJ2-1; the table calls TRBD2, which could not be checked here. Germline assignment: CDR1 KGHDR and CDR2 SFDVKD. From its first to its last residue, the CDR3 has 17 amino acids.

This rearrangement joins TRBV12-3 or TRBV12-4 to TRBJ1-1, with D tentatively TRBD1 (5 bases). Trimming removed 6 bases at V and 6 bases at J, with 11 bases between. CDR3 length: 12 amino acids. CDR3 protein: CASRMGPAEAFF. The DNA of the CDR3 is TGTGCCAGCAGGATGGGGCCGGCTGAAGCTTTCTTT.

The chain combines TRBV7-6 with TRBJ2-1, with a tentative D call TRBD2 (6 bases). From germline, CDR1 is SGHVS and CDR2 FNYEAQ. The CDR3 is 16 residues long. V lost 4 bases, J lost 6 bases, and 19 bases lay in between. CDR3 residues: CASSSRQGSGFNEQFF. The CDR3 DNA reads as TGTGCCAGCAGCTCCCGCCAGGGAAGCGGGTTCAATGAGCAGTTCTTC.

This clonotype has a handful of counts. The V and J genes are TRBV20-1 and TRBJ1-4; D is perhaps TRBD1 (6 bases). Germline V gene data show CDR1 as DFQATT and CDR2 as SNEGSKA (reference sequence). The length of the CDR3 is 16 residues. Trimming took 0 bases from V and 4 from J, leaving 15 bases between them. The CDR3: CSARDPHGQHNEKLFF. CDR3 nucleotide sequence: TGCAGTGCTAGAGATCCCCACGGACAGCATAATGAAAAACTGTTTTTT.

As DNA, the CDR3 is TGCGCCAGCAGCCGCATAGCGGGAGAGAGGAACGAGCAGTACTTC. Its protein product is CASSRIAGERNEQYF. The J gene is TRBJ2-7, the V gene TRBV5-1; 9 positions agree with TRBD2. Germline assignment: CDR1 SGHRS and CDR2 YFSETQ. With V trimmed by 4 bases and J by 5 bases, 10 bases remained unmatched. The CDR3 totals 15 residues.

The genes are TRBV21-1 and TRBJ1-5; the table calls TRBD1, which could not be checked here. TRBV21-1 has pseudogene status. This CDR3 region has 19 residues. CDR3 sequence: CASTLEGMVDNRGAQPQHF. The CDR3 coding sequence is TGTGCCAGCACCCTTGAGGGGATGGTCGATAACAGGGGGGCTCAGCCCCAGCATTTT.

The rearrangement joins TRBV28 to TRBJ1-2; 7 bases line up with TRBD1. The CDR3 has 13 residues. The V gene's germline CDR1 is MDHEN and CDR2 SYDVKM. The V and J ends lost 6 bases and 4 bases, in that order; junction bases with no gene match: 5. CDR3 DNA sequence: TGTGCCAGCAGCCCCGGACAGGTCTATGGCTACACCTTC. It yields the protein CASSPGQVYGYTF.

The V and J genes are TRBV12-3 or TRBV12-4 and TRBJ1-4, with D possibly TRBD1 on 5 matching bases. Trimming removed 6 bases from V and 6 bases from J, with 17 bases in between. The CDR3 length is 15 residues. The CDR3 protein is CASSPPTGRYEKLFF. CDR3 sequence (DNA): TGTGCCAGCAGCCCTCCAACGGGGCGGTATGAAAAACTGTTTTTT.

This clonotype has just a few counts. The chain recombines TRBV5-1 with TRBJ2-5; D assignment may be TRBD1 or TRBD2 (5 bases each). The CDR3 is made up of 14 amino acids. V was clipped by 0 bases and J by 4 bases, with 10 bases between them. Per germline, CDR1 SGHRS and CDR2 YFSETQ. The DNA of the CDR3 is TGCGCCAGCAGCTTGGGGTACGGGGCAGAGACCCAGTACTTC. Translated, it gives CASSLGYGAETQYF.

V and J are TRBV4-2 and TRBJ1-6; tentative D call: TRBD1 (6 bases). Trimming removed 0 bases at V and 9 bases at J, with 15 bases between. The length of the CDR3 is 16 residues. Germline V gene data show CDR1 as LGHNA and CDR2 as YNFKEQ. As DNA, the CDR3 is TGTGCCAGCAGCCAAGATGGGGGCGCTTCCGGTTCACCCCTCCACTTT. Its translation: CASSQDGGASGSPLHF.

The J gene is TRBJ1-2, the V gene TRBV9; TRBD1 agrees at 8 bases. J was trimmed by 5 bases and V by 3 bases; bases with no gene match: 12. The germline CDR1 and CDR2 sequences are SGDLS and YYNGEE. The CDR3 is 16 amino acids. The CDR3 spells CASSDRDRSDLYGYTF. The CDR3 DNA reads TGTGCCAGCAGCGACCGGGACAGGTCGGATCTTTATGGCTACACCTTC. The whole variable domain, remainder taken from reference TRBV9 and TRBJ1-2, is DSGVTQTPKHLITATGQRVTLRCSPRSGDLSVYWYQQSLDQGLQFLIQYYNGEERAKGNILERFSAQQFPDLHSELNLSSLELGDSALYFCASSDRDRSDLYGYTFGSGTRLTVV.

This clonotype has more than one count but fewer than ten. The CDR3 region has the DNA TGTGCCAGCAGCGTAACAGGGTCCTCTGGGGCCAACGTCCTGACTTTC. Its translation: CASSVTGSSGANVLTF. The gene calls are TRBV4-2 and TRBJ2-6, with D possibly TRBD1 on 6 matching bases. The CDR3 extends over 16 amino acids. Deletions cut 5 bases from V and 0 bases from J, with 11 bases between. The V gene's germline CDR1 is LGHNA and CDR2 YNFKEQ.

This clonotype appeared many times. The CDR3 DNA is TGTGCCAGCAAGGGGGAATCCTATAATTCACCCCTCCACTTT. This translates into CASKGESYNSPLHF. The chain uses TRBV11-2 and TRBJ1-6, with D possibly being TRBD1 (6 bases). The ends were cut back, 7 bases at V and 1 base at J, with 8 bases in the middle. Per germline, CDR1 SGHAT and CDR2 FQNNGV. This CDR3 comprises 14 residues.

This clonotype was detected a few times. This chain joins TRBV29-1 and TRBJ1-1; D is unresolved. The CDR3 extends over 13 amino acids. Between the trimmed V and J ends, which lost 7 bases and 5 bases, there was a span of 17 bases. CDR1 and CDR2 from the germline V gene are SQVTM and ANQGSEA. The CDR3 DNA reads TGCAGCGCCGACGGGAGGAAGGAGACTGAAGCTTTCTTT. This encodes CSADGRKETEAFF.

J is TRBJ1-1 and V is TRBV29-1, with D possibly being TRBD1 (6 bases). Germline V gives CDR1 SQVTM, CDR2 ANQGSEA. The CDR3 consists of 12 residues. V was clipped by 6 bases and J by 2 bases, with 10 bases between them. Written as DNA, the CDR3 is TGCAGCGTAACAGGGCGAAACACTGAAGCTTTCTTT. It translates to CSVTGRNTEAFF.

The CDR3 coding sequence is TGTGCCAGCGGTCTCGGGGTTGGAAATGAGCAGTTCTTC. The encoded protein is CASGLGVGNEQFF. The chain combines TRBV5-6 with TRBJ2-1; perhaps TRBD2 as D (5 bases). Looked up from germline, CDR1 is SGHDT and CDR2 is YYEEEE. V was cut by 7 bases and J by 7 bases, with 15 bases left in between. The CDR3 runs 13 residues.

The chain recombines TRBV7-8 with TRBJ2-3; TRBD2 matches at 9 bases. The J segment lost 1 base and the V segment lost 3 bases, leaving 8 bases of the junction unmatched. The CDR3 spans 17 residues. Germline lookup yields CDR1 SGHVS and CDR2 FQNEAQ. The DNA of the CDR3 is TGTGCCAGCAGCTTCCCTGGACTAGCGTCGGGCACAGATACGCAGTATTTT. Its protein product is CASSFPGLASGTDTQYF. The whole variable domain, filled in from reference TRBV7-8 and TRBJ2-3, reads GAGVSQSPRYKVAKRGQDVALRCDPISGHVSLFWYQQALGQGPEFLTYFQNEAQLDKSGLPSDRFFAERPEGSVSTLKIQRTQQEDSAVYLCASSFPGLASGTDTQYFGPGTRLTVL.